This T cell receptor beta chain was captured in a study of early T cells in non-severe SARS-CoV-2 infection. From the 5' RACE reads, TCRdb called clonotypes with MiXCR, one entry per CDR3 protein. This sample has around 99,000 distinct CDR3 sequences, with 11% found just once. V lost 2 bases to trimming and J lost 5 bases; unmatched junction nucleotides: 6. Germline assignment: CDR1 LNHNV and CDR2 YYDKDF (reference sequence). The CDR3 sequence is 15 residues long. This clonotype has at least ten counts. The TCR originated in an adult who was a healthcare worker with PCR-confirmed SARS-CoV-2 infection or an uninfected control (not recorded which). Sample: whole blood. The gene calls are TRBV15 and TRBJ2-1, with 7 bases aligning to TRBD1. CDR3 DNA sequence: TGTGCCACCAGCAGACAGGGGGACGGGGACAATGAGCAGTTCTTC. Translation gives CATSRQGDGDNEQFF.